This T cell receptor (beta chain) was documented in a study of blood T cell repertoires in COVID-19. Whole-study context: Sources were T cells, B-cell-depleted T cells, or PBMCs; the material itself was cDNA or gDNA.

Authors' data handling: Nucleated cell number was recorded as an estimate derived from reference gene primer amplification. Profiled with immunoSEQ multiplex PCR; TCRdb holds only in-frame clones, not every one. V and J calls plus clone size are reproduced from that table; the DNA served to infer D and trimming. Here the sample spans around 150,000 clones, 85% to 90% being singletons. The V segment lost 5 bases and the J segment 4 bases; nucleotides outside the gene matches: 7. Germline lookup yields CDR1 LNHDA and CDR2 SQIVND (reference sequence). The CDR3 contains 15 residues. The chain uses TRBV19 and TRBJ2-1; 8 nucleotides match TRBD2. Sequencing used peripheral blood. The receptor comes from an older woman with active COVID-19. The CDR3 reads CASSSGTSEYNEQFF. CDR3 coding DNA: TGTGCCAGTAGTTCCGGGACTAGTGAATACAATGAGCAGTTCTTC.